Following are 8 T cell receptor beta chains from one sample sequenced in a study of spatial heterogeneity in lung cancer. Time point noted: blood at routine non-recurrence follow-up after resection. No cells were sorted before sequencing. The whole RNA sequenced was extracted from tumor, nontumor lung or frozen PBMC. TCRdb independently ran MiXCR on the 5' RACE reads; one entry per CDR3 protein. The sample has under 150,000 distinct CDR3 sequences; roughly an eighth are singletons. The source material was PBMCs, sampled at follow-up. These receptors were obtained from a male donor with early-stage non-small cell lung cancer.

This clonotype showed up just a few times. This chain connects TRBV19 to TRBJ2-3, with D unclear. The CDR3 spans 13 residues. Between the trimmed V and J ends, which lost 7 bases and 1 base, there was a span of 9 bases. Germline V CDR1 and CDR2: LNHDA, SQIVND (reference sequence). DNA of the CDR3: TGTGCCAGTAATAGTTTAGGCACAGATACGCAGTATTTT. Translated: CASNSLGTDTQYF. Filled out from reference TRBV19 and TRBJ2-3, the complete variable domain reads DGGITQSPKYLFRKEGQNVTLSCEQNLNHDAMYWYRQDPGQGLRLIYYSQIVNDFQKGDIAEGYSVSREKKESFPLTVTSAQKNPTAFYLCASNSLGTDTQYFGPGTRLTVL.

This clonotype has more than one count but fewer than ten. This rearrangement joins TRBV27 to TRBJ1-2; 10 bases fit TRBD1. The ends lost 6 bases at V and 7 bases at J; junction bases unmatched: 11. Germline CDR1 MNHEY, CDR2 SMNVEV (reference sequence). The length of the CDR3 is 15 residues. CDR3 coding DNA: TGTGCCAGCAGCTCGACAGGGGGCGTTGTTGGTGGCTACACCTTC. Translating it yields CASSSTGGVVGGYTF.

The J gene is TRBJ2-3, the V gene TRBV30; D possibly corresponds to TRBD2 (5 bases). The CDR3 loop spans 12 amino acids. The germline V and J ends were trimmed by 5 bases and 5 bases, with 11 bases remaining between them. Looked up from germline, CDR1 is GTSNPN and CDR2 is SVGIG (reference sequence). DNA for the CDR3: TGTGCCTGGGGCGCAAGCGGAGATACGCAGTATTTT. Protein: CAWGASGDTQYF.

The sample holds many counts of this clonotype. Relative to the germline gene, one junction end is altered; a read error may explain this. The rearrangement joins TRBV4-3 to TRBJ2-7; D ambiguous. In germline, CDR1 is LGHNA, CDR2 YSLEER. CDR3 length: 13 residues. The CDR3 region has the DNA TGCGCCAGCAGCCAAGATCTAGAGTACGGGCAGTACTTC. Translation: CASSQDLEYGQYF.

This clonotype was observed at least ten times. CDR3 bases: TGCGCCAGCAGCTCAGGGGGTATAGCGAATGAGCAGTTCTTC. Amino acids: CASSSGGIANEQFF. This chain links TRBV4-1 with TRBJ2-1; 7 nucleotides agree with TRBD1. Germline values: CDR1 MGHRA, CDR2 YSYEKL. The CDR3 loop spans 14 amino acids. V trimming: 5 bases; J trimming: 7 bases; junction bases outside the gene matches: 8.

The sample holds many counts of this clonotype. The chain employs TRBV6-5 and TRBJ1-3; 7 bases fit TRBD1. J lost 4 bases, V lost 6 bases, and 6 bases had no gene match. The V gene's germline CDR1 is MNHEY and CDR2 SVGAGI. The CDR3 contains 14 residues. CDR3 protein: CASRQGQVGNTIYF. The CDR3 coding sequence is TGTGCCAGCAGACAAGGACAGGTCGGAAACACCATATATTTT.

This clonotype was counted at least ten times. DNA for the CDR3: TGCGCCAGCAGCCAAGATCTCGGATCCACCGGGGAGCTGTTTTTT. It codes for CASSQDLGSTGELFF. This sequence joins TRBV4-3 and TRBJ2-2; D uncertain. The germline V and J ends were trimmed by 0 bases and 4 bases, with 9 bases remaining between them. Germline V lookup: CDR1 LGHNA, CDR2 YSLEER. There are 15 residues in the CDR3.

This clonotype was counted between two and nine times. The V gene is TRBV20-1, the J gene TRBJ2-3, with 10 bases matching TRBD1. V shed 6 bases and J 2 bases; nucleotides not matched to a gene: 8. CDR3 size: 15 residues. Per germline, CDR1 DFQATT and CDR2 SNEGSKA (reference sequence). The CDR3 loop is CSAMGQGFVTDTQYF. The CDR3 region has the DNA TGCAGTGCCATGGGACAGGGGTTTGTCACAGATACGCAGTATTTT.